The clone carrying this T cell receptor beta chain was recorded at least ten times. V lost 7 bases and J lost 2; bases outside the gene matches: 1. CDR1 is SQVTM and CDR2 is ANQGSEA in the germline V gene. The CDR3 extends over 13 amino acids. The source of the sample is a study of early T cells in non-severe SARS-CoV-2 infection. Study details: Whole-blood bulk RNA, unsorted, was sequenced, and chains were unpaired.

In TCRdb, the 5' RACE reads were re-called with MiXCR into one record per CDR3 protein. Of fewer than 50,000 distinct CDR3 sequences in the sample, 4% to 4.5% were seen once. This clonotype originated in an adult who was a healthcare worker with PCR-confirmed SARS-CoV-2 infection or an uninfected control (not recorded which). Specimen: whole blood. The rearrangement joins TRBV29-1 to TRBJ2-7; TRBD2 aligns across 14 bases. DNA of the CDR3: TGCAGCGGGACTAGCGGGGGGACCTACGAGCAGTACTTC. As protein: CSGTSGGTYEQYF.